This T cell receptor (beta chain) was sequenced during a study of blood T cell repertoires in COVID-19. On the study more broadly: COVID-19 samples from acute and convalescent phases originated in the United States, Italy and Spain. T cells, B-cell-depleted T cells, or PBMCs provided the cDNA or gDNA that served as material.

This CDR3 has 14 residues. V was clipped by 7 bases and J by 8 bases; unmatched bases: 9. Germline loops: CDR1 MNHNY, CDR2 SVGAGI (reference sequence). Sequencing was performed with immunoSEQ multiplex PCR; in TCRdb, only in-frame clones are kept and a portion is missing. The sample records roughly 230,000 clones, approximately 88% being singletons. This chain uses TRBV6-6 with TRBJ1-4, with 8 bases that match TRBD1. This TCR derives from a man in his forties with acute or convalescent COVID-19. Sequenced input: peripheral blood. CDR3 sequence: CASTSDRVGEKLFF. The CDR3 coding sequence is TGTGCCAGCACCTCGGACAGGGTAGGGGAAAAACTGTTTTTT.